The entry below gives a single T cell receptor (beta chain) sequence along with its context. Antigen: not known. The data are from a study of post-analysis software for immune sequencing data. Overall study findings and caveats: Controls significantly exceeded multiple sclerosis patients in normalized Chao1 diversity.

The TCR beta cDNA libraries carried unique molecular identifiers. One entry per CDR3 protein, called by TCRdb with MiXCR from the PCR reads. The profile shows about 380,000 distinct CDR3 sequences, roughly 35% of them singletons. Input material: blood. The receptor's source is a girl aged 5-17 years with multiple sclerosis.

The CDR3 region is CASSLRQGPQETQYF. The CDR3 bases are TGTGCCAGCAGTCTTCGACAGGGACCCCAAGAGACCCAGTACTTC. The chain uses TRBV12-3 or TRBV12-4 and TRBJ2-5; 7 nucleotides match TRBD1. The V segment lost 5 bases and the J segment 1 base; nucleotides outside the gene matches: 7. The CDR3 is made up of 15 amino acids.